The clone carrying this T cell receptor (beta chain) was recorded once. Its cognate antigen is unknown. The germline V gene has CDR1 LGHDT and CDR2 YNNKEL (reference sequence). V was cut by 3 bases and J by 8 bases, with 19 bases left in between. This CDR3 spans 15 amino acids. This entry comes from a study of Ad26.COV2.S vaccination and SARS-CoV-2 variants. As for the study in general: Of the COV1001 trial arms, the Ad26.COV2.S arm included the donor. General study findings and limits: The study found similar non-spike TCR breadth in vaccine and placebo recipients.

Sample treatment: some 19 received Ad26.COV2.S at low or high dose, single or two shots; 5 received placebo; per-sample allocation not given. It was on day 63 after the first vaccine or placebo injection that samples were taken. An Ad26 vector that expressed Wuhan-strain SARS-CoV-2 spike constituted the vaccine. Sequencing was performed with immunoSEQ multiplex PCR; in TCRdb, only in-frame clones are kept and a portion is missing. The table has approximately 300,000 clones, just over 85% seen once; the top ten hold roughly 1.9%. This chain connects TRBV3-1 (or the pseudogene TRBV3-2) to TRBJ1-2; the D gene is possibly TRBD1 (5 bases). Source: peripheral blood, taken in a trial of Ad26.COV2.S vaccine versus placebo. The receptor was derived from a person aged 18-60 years who received the Ad26.COV2.S COVID-19 vaccine or a placebo. Here the CDR3 DNA reads TGTGCCAGCAGCCATGTAGCTATGGGGCGCAGAGGCTACACCTTC. Encoded protein: CASSHVAMGRRGYTF.